The rows below give T cell receptor beta chains drawn from one sample of a study of blood T cell repertoires in COVID-19. TCRdb's table, derived via immunoSEQ multiplex PCR, lists solely in-frame clones and lacks some. The sample shows about 230,000 clones, around 78% of them seen only once. Sample: peripheral blood. The receptors were sampled from a woman between 65 and 79 years old with active or convalescent COVID-19. CDR3s include the opening cysteine and the closing phenylalanine or tryptophan. A D gene is named only where the DNA matches it firmly. Clone sizes are given selectively: once, few, many, or a class where the clone is expanded.

15	TRBV7-9	.	TRBJ2-1	.	CASSHRISPDNEQFF	TGTGCCAGCAGTCACAGGATCAGTCCTGACAATGAGCAGTTCTTC
13	TRBV3-1/TRBV3-2	.	TRBJ2-5	.	CASRNPGKETQYF	TGTGCCAGCAGAAACCCGGGAAAAGAGACCCAGTACTTC
15	TRBV5-1	once	TRBJ2-1	.	CASSLVQVSYNEQFF	TGCGCCAGCAGCTTGGTGCAGGTCTCCTACAATGAGCAGTTCTTC
17	TRBV13	.	TRBJ2-6	TRBD2	CASSPGLAGSGANVLTF	TGTGCCAGCAGCCCGGGACTAGCGGGATCTGGGGCCAACGTCCTGACTTTC
12	TRBV3-1/TRBV3-2	.	TRBJ1-4	.	CASSHRGEKLFF	TGTGCCAGCTCCCACCGAGGTGAAAAACTGTTTTTT
12	TRBV30	.	TRBJ2-7	TRBD2	CAWSGTSYEQYF	TGTGCCTGGAGTGGGACTAGCTACGAGCAGTACTTC
15	TRBV6-5	.	TRBJ1-3	TRBD1	CASSYDRGRANTIYF	TGTGCCAGCAGTTACGACAGGGGGAGAGCAAACACCATATATTTT
19	TRBV10-3	.	TRBJ2-2	TRBD2	CAISEPEGSGRAGTGELFF	TGTGCCATCAGTGAGCCCGAAGGGAGCGGGAGGGCCGGGACCGGGGAGCTGTTTTTT
17	TRBV5-1	.	TRBJ2-2	TRBD2	CASSLPTTSGVFGELFF	TGCGCCAGCAGCCTACCCACGACTAGCGGGGTGTTTGGGGAGCTGTTTTTT
18	TRBV7-8	.	TRBJ2-6	.	CASSLAGQGSSGANVLTF	TGTGCCAGCAGCTTAGCAGGCCAGGGGAGTTCTGGGGCCAACGTCCTGACTTTC
15	TRBV23-1	once	TRBJ1-1	TRBD1	CASSIRGRMNTEAFF	TGCGCCAGCAGTATCAGGGGGAGAATGAACACTGAAGCTTTCTTT
15	TRBV15	once	TRBJ2-3	.	CATSRVAEIADTQYF	TGTGCCACCAGCAGAGTAGCGGAAATCGCAGATACGCAGTATTTT
14	TRBV30	.	TRBJ2-5	TRBD2	CAWGAGTIDGTQYF	TGTGCCTGGGGTGCCGGGACTATCGACGGGACCCAGTACTTC
14	TRBV7-9	few	TRBJ2-7	.	CASSLNYGGYEQYF	TGTGCCAGCAGCTTAAATTACGGAGGGTACGAGCAGTACTTC
14	TRBV7-2	.	TRBJ2-1	.	CASSLAFSGNEQFF	TGTGCCAGCAGCTTAGCATTCTCGGGGAATGAGCAGTTCTTC
13	TRBV6-5	few	TRBJ2-3	TRBD1	CASSPTGTDTQYF	TGTGCCAGCAGTCCGACAGGGACAGATACGCAGTATTTT
14	TRBV9	few	TRBJ2-3	TRBD2	CASSASGSTDTQYF	TGTGCCAGCAGCGCTAGCGGTAGCACAGATACGCAGTATTTT
16	TRBV30	once	TRBJ2-3	TRBD2	CAWSDRLAENTDTQYF	TGTGCCTGGAGTGACAGACTAGCGGAAAACACAGATACGCAGTATTTT
13	TRBV30	.	TRBJ1-2	.	CAWSPQGDYGYTF	TGTGCCTGGAGTCCTCAGGGCGACTATGGCTACACCTTC
16	TRBV28	.	TRBJ2-5	TRBD2	CASSYLLAGDIETQYF	TGTGCCAGCAGTTACTTACTAGCGGGAGATATTGAGACCCAGTACTTC
15	TRBV7-2	.	TRBJ1-2	TRBD1	CASSFGQGLMAGYTF	TGTGCCAGCAGCTTCGGACAGGGGTTGATGGCTGGCTACACCTTC
15	TRBV7-9	.	TRBJ2-5	.	CASNQYGLAGETQYF	TGTGCCAGCAACCAATATGGCTTAGCCGGTGAGACCCAGTACTTC
14	TRBV3-1/TRBV3-2	.	TRBJ2-7	.	CASSQDPGSYEQYF	TGTGCCAGCAGCCAAGACCCAGGCTCCTACGAGCAGTACTTC
13	TRBV5-5	.	TRBJ1-2	.	CASRLYGGYGYTF	TGTGCCAGCAGGTTGTACGGGGGTTATGGCTACACCTTC
13	TRBV5-4	many	TRBJ1-2	TRBD1	CASSLGTVSGYTF	TGTGCCAGCAGCCTTGGGACAGTGTCAGGCTACACCTTC
13	TRBV7-9	few	TRBJ2-5	.	CASSLALSETQYF	TGTGCCAGCAGCTTAGCTCTGTCAGAGACCCAGTACTTC
13	TRBV7-2	.	TRBJ1-1	.	CASTPDRITEAFF	TGTGCCAGCACCCCGGACAGAATCACTGAAGCTTTCTTT
14	TRBV6-2/TRBV6-3	.	TRBJ2-1	TRBD2	CASSRLAGVNEQFF	TGTGCCAGCAGCCGACTAGCGGGAGTCAATGAGCAGTTCTTC
15	TRBV3-1/TRBV3-2	.	TRBJ2-6	TRBD2	CASSQGGGGPNVLTF	TGTGCCAGCAGCCAAGGGGGCGGGGGACCCAACGTCCTGACTTTC
16	TRBV29-1	.	TRBJ2-5	.	CSVLGSGRISGKTQYF	TGCAGCGTCCTCGGATCGGGTCGGATTTCGGGGAAGACCCAGTACTTC
12	TRBV5-1	.	TRBJ1-1	.	CASRTPNTEAFF	TGCGCCAGCAGGACTCCGAACACTGAAGCTTTCTTT
14	TRBV14	.	TRBJ2-3	.	CASKGVVSTDTQYF	TGTGCCAGCAAAGGAGTCGTTAGCACAGATACGCAGTATTTT
13	TRBV10-1	.	TRBJ1-1	TRBD1	CARRGQAHTEAFF	TGCGCCAGAAGAGGACAGGCCCACACTGAAGCTTTCTTT
13	TRBV5-1	.	TRBJ2-3	.	CASSLAGTDTQYF	TGCGCCAGCAGCTTGGCGGGGACAGATACGCAGTATTTT
13	TRBV12-3/TRBV12-4	.	TRBJ1-1	.	CASSLGGWTEAFF	TGTGCCAGCAGTTTGGGGGGTTGGACTGAAGCTTTCTTT
15	TRBV11-2	.	TRBJ2-1	.	CASSLAAGPASEQFF	TGTGCCAGCAGCTTAGCGGCGGGACCTGCCTCTGAGCAGTTCTTC
17	TRBV27	few	TRBJ2-2	TRBD2	CASSSGTSGFGTGELFF	TGTGCCAGCAGTTCCGGGACTAGCGGTTTCGGAACCGGGGAGCTGTTTTTT
15	TRBV7-9	.	TRBJ2-3	.	CASSLVSVGTDTQYF	TGTGCCAGCAGCTTAGTTAGCGTGGGCACAGATACGCAGTATTTT
15	TRBV7-2	.	TRBJ2-3	TRBD2	CASSLTSGARDTQYF	TGTGCCAGCAGCCTGACTAGCGGGGCGAGAGATACGCAGTATTTT
14	TRBV5-1	.	TRBJ1-6	.	CASSPGHADSPLHF	TGCGCCAGCAGCCCGGGACACGCGGATTCACCCCTCCACTTT
11	TRBV3-1/TRBV3-2	.	TRBJ2-1	.	CASSHQNEQFF	TGTGCCAGCAGCCACCAGAATGAGCAGTTCTTC
16	TRBV6-2/TRBV6-3	.	TRBJ1-1	.	CASSHAGGSSNTEAFF	TGTGCCAGCAGCCACGCGGGGGGTTCATCGAACACTGAAGCTTTCTTT
13	TRBV7-2	once	TRBJ1-1	TRBD1	CASSTGARTEAFF	TGTGCCAGCAGCACAGGGGCCAGGACTGAAGCTTTCTTT
14	TRBV2	.	TRBJ2-1	.	CASREPRGANEQFF	TGTGCCAGCAGAGAACCCCGGGGGGCCAATGAGCAGTTCTTC
12	TRBV12-3/TRBV12-4	.	TRBJ1-5	.	CASSPGNQPQHF	TGTGCCAGCAGTCCCGGTAATCAGCCCCAGCATTTT
13	TRBV10-2	.	TRBJ1-4	.	CASRTGRNEKLFF	TGCGCCAGCAGGACAGGAAGAAATGAAAAACTGTTTTTT
16	TRBV27	few	TRBJ2-1	TRBD2	CASSFVRTSGADEQFF	TGTGCCAGCAGTTTCGTTCGGACTAGCGGGGCCGATGAGCAGTTCTTC
11	TRBV19	.	TRBJ1-1	TRBD1	CASTRQGWAFF	TGTGCCAGTACTCGACAGGGGTGGGCTTTCTTT
14	TRBV15	.	TRBJ1-4	.	CATSRDNGEEKLFF	TGTGCCACCAGCAGAGATAATGGAGAAGAAAAACTGTTTTTT
14	TRBV2	.	TRBJ2-3	TRBD2	CASTSGLSTDTQYF	TGTGCCAGCACTAGCGGGCTTAGCACAGATACGCAGTATTTT
16	TRBV4-3	.	TRBJ2-3	.	CASSSRLDQTGDTQYF	TGCGCCAGCAGCTCCCGACTAGACCAAACAGGAGATACGCAGTATTTT
15	TRBV4-1	few	TRBJ2-7	TRBD2	CASSQATSAVYEQYF	TGCGCCAGCAGCCAGGCTACTAGCGCGGTCTACGAGCAGTACTTC